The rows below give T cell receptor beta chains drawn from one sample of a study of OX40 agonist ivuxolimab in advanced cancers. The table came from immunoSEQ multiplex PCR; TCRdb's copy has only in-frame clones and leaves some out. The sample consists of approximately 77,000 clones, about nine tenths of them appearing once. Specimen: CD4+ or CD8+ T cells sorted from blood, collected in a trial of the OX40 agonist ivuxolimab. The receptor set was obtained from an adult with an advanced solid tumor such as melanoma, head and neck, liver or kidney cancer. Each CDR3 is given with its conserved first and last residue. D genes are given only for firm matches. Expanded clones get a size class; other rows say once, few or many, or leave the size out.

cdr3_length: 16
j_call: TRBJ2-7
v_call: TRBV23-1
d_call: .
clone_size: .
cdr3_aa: CASSPWSGTEAYEQYF
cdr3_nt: TGCGCCAGCAGTCCGTGGTCTGGAACCGAGGCCTACGAGCAGTACTTC

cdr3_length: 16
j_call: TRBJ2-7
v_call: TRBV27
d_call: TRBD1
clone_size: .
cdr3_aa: CASSLSRGTGSYEQYF
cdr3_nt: TGTGCCAGCAGTTTATCGAGGGGGACAGGCTCCTACGAGCAGTACTTC

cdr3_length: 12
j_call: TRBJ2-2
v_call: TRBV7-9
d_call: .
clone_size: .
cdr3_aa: CASAQGTGELFF
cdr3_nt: TGTGCCAGCGCACAGGGAACCGGGGAGCTGTTTTTT

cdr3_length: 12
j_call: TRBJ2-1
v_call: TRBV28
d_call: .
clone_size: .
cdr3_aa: CASRIGTIEQFF
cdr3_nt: TGTGCCAGCAGGATTGGGACAATAGAGCAGTTCTTC

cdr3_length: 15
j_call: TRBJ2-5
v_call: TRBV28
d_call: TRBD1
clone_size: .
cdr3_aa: CASSWDRGAVETQYF
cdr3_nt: TGTGCCAGCAGTTGGGACAGGGGTGCCGTAGAGACCCAGTACTTC

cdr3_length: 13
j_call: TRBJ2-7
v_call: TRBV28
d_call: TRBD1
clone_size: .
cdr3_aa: CASRNTGGYEQYF
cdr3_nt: TGTGCCAGCAGAAACACAGGGGGCTACGAGCAGTACTTC

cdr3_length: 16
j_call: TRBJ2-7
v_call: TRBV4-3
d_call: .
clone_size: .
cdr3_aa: CASSQVPGTASYEQYF
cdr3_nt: TGCGCCAGCAGCCAAGTCCCCGGGACGGCCTCCTACGAGCAGTACTTC

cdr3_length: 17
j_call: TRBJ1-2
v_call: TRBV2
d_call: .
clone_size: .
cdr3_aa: CASSDPTGERLNYGYTF
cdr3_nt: TGTGCCAGCAGTGACCCGACAGGAGAGCGATTGAACTATGGCTACACCTTC

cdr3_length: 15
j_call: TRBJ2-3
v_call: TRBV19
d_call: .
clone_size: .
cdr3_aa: CASSIIVGARDTQYF
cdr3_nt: TGTGCCAGTAGTATAATTGTGGGAGCAAGAGATACGCAGTATTTT

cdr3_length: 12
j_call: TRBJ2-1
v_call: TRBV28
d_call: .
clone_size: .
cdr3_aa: CASSSPFYEQFF
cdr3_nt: TGTGCCAGCAGTTCCCCCTTCTATGAGCAGTTCTTC

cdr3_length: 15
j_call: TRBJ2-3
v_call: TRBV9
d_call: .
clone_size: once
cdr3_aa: CASSVVEGVADTQYF
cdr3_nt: TGTGCCAGCAGCGTAGTCGAGGGTGTAGCAGATACGCAGTATTTT

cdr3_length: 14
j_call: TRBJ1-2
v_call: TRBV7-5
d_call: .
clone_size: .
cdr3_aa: CAAKVQEHFYGYTF
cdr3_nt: TGTGCCGCAAAGGTTCAAGAGCATTTCTATGGCTACACCTTC